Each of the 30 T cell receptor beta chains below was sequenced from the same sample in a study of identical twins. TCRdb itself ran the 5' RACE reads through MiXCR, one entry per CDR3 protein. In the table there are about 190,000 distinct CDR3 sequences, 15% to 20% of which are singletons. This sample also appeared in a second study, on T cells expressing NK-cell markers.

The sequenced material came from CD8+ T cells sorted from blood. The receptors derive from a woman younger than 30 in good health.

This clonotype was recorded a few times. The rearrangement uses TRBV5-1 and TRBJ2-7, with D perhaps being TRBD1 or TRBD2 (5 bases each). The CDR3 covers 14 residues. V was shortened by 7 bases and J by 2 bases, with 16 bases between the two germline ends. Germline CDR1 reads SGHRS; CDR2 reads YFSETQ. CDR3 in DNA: TGCGCCAGCTCGGCCCGGGACCCCGCCTACGAGCAGTACTTC. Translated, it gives CASSARDPAYEQYF.

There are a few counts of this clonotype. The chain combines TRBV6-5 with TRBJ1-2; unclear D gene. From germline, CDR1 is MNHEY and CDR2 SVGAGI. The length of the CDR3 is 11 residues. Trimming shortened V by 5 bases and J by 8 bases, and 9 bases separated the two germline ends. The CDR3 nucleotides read TGTGCCAGCAGTACGTTGGGAGGCTACACCTTC. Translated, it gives CASSTLGGYTF.

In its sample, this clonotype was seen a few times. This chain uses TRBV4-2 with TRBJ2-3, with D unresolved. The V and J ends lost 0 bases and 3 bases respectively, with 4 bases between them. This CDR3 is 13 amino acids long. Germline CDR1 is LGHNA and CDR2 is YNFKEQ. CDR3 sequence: CASSQEGTDTQYF. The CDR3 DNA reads TGTGCCAGCAGCCAAGAGGGGACAGATACGCAGTATTTT.

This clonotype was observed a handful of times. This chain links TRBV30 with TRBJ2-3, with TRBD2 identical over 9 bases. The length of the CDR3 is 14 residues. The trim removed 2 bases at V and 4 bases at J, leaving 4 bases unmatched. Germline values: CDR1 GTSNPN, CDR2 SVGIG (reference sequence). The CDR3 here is CAWSRAGGPDTQYF. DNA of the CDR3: TGTGCCTGGAGTCGAGCGGGAGGTCCAGATACGCAGTATTTT. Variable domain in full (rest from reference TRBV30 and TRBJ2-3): SQTIHQWPATLVQPVGSPLSLECTVEGTSNPNLYWYRQAAGRGLQLLFYSVGIGQISSEVPQNLSASRPQDRQFILSSKKLLLSDSGFYLCAWSRAGGPDTQYFGPGTRLTVL.

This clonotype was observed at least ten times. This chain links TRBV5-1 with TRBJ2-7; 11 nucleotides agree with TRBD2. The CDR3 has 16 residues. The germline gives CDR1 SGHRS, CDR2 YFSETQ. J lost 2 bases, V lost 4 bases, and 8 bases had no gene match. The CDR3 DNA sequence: TGCGCCAGCAGCGGAGCCGGGACTAGCGGTACCTACGAGCAGTACTTC. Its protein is CASSGAGTSGTYEQYF.

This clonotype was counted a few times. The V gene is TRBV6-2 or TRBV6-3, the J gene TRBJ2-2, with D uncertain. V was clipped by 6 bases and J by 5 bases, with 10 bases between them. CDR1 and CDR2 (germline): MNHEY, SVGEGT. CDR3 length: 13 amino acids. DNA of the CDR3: TGTGCCAGCAGCCCCTTGAAAACCGGGGAGCTGTTTTTT. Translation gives CASSPLKTGELFF.

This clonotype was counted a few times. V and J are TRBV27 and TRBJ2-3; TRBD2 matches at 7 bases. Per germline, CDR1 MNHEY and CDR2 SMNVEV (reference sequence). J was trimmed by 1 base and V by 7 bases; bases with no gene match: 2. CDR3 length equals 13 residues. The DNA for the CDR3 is TGTGCCAGCAATCGGGGGGGCACAGATACGCAGTATTTT. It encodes CASNRGGTDTQYF.

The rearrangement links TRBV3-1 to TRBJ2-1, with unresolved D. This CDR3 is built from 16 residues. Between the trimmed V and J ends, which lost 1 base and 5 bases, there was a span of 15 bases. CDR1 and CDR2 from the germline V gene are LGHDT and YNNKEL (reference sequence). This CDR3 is CASSQVFGSRHNEQFF. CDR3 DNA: TGTGCCAGCAGCCAAGTGTTTGGCTCTCGTCACAATGAGCAGTTCTTC.

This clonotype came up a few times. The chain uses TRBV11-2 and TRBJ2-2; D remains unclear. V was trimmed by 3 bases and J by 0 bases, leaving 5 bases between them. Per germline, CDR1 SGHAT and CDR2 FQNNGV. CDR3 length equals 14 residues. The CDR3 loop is CASSLGTNTGELFF. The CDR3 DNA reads TGTGCCAGCAGCTTGGGAACGAACACCGGGGAGCTGTTTTTT.

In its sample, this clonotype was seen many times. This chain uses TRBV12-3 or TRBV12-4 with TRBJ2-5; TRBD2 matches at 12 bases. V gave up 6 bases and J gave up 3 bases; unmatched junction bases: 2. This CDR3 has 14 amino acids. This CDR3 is CASSRLAGEETQYF. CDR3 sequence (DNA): TGTGCCAGCAGCAGACTAGCGGGGGAAGAGACCCAGTACTTC.

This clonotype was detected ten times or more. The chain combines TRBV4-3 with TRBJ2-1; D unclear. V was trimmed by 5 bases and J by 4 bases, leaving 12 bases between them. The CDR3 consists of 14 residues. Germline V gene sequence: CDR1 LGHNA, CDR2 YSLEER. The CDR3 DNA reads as TGCGCCAGCAGCAGGGTTGGGGAATACAATGAGCAGTTCTTC. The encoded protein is CASSRVGEYNEQFF.

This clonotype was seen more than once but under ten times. The CDR3 here is CASSPRLAGGPTDTQYF. CDR3 DNA sequence: TGTGCCAGCTCACCACGGCTAGCGGGAGGGCCAACAGATACGCAGTATTTT. V gene TRBV18 combines with J gene TRBJ2-3, with 12 bases aligning to TRBD2. V lost 1 base, J lost 3 bases, and 5 bases stayed unmatched. The CDR3 totals 17 residues. The germline V gene encodes CDR1 KGHSH and CDR2 LQKENI.

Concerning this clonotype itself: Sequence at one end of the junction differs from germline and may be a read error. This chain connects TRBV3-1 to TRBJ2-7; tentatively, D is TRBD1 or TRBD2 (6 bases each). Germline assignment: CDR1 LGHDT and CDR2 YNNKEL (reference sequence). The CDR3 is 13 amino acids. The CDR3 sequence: CASSLPGALGLDF. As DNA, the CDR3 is TGTGCCAGCAGCCTGCCGGGGGCTTTGGGATTGGACTTC.

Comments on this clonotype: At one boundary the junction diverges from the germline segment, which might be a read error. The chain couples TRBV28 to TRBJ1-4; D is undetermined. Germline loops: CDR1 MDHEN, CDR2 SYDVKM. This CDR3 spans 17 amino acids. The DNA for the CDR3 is TGTGCCAGCAGTTCCCTACCTTCTGATGCAACTAATGGAAAACTGTTTTTT. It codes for CASSSLPSDATNGKLFF.

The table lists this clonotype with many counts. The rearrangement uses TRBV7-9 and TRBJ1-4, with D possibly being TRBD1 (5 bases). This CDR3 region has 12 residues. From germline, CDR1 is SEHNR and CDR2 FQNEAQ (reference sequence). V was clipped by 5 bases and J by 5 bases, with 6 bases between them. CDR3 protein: CASSRDNEKLFF. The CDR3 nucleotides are TGTGCCAGCAGCCGGGACAATGAAAAACTGTTTTTT.

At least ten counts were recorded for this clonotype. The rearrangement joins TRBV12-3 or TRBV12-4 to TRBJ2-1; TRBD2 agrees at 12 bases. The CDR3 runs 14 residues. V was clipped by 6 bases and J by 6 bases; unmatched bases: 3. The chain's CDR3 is CASSSSGGANEQFF. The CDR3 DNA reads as TGTGCCAGCAGCTCTAGCGGGGGGGCCAATGAGCAGTTCTTC.

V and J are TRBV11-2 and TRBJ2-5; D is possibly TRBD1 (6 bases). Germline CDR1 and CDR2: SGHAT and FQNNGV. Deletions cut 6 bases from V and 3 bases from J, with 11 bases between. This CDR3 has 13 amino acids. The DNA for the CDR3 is TGTGCCAGCAGACGGAGACAGGAAGAGACCCAGTACTTC. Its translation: CASRRRQEETQYF.

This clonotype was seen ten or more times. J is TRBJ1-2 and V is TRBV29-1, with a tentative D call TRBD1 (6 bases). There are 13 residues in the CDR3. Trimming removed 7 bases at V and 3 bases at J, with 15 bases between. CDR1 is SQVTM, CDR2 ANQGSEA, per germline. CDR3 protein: CSALGGADYGYTF. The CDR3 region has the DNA TGCAGCGCCCTAGGGGGGGCGGACTATGGCTACACCTTC.

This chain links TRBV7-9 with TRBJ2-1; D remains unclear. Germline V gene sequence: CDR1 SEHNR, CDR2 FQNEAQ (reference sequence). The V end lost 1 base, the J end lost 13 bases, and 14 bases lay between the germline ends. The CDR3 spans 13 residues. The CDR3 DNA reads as TGTGCCAGCAGCTTAGACGGATCCTCGGAACAGTTCTTC. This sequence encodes CASSLDGSSEQFF.

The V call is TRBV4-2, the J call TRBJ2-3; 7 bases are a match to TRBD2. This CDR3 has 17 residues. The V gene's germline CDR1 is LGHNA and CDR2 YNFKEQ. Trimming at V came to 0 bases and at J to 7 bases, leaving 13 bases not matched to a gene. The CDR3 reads CASSQDNRLAAFNTQYF. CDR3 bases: TGTGCCAGCAGCCAAGATAATCGGCTAGCGGCCTTCAATACGCAGTATTTT.

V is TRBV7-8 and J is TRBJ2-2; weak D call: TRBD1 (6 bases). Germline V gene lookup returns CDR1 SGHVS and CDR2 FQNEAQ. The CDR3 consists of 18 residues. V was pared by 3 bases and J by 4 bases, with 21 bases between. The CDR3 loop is CASSFPKGDGIGTGELFF. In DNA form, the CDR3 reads TGTGCCAGCAGCTTCCCGAAGGGGGATGGGATAGGCACCGGGGAGCTGTTTTTT.

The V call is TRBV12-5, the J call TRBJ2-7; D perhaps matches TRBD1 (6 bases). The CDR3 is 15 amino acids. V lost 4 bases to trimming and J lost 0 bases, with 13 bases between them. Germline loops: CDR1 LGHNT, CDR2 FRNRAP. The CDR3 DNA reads TGTGCTAGTGGTTCCCCCACAGGGCACTCCTACGAGCAGTACTTC. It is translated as CASGSPTGHSYEQYF.

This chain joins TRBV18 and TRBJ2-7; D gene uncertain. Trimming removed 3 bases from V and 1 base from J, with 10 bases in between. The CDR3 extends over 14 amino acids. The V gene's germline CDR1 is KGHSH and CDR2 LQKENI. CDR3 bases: TGTGCCAGCTCACCGTTAGGGAATTCCTACGAGCAGTACTTC. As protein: CASSPLGNSYEQYF.

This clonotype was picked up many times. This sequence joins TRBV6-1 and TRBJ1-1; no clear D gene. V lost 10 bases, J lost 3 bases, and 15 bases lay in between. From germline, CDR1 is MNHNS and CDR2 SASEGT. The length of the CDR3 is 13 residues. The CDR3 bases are TGTGCCACCCAAATCGGTTGGGACACTGAAGCTTTCTTT. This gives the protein CATQIGWDTEAFF.

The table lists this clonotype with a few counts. CDR3 sequence: CASSYSVFQRNTGELFF. CDR3 nucleotides: TGTGCCAGCAGTTACTCGGTTTTTCAAAGGAACACCGGGGAGCTGTTTTTT. The chain uses TRBV6-5 and TRBJ2-2; D is ambiguous. The germline V gene has CDR1 MNHEY and CDR2 SVGAGI. V lost 0 bases, J lost 1 base, and 12 bases lay in between. The CDR3 extends over 17 amino acids.

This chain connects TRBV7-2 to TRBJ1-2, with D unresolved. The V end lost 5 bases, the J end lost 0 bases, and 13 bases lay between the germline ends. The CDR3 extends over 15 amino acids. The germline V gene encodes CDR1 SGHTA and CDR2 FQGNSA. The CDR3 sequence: CASSPGGSPNYGYTF. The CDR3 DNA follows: TGTGCCAGCAGCCCGGGTGGCAGCCCTAACTATGGCTACACCTTC. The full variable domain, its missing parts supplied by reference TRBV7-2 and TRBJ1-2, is GAGVSQSPSNKVTEKGKDVELRCDPISGHTALYWYRQSLGQGLEFLIYFQGNSAPDKSGLPSDRFSAERTGGSVSTLTIQRTQQEDSAVYLCASSPGGSPNYGYTFGSGTRLTVV.

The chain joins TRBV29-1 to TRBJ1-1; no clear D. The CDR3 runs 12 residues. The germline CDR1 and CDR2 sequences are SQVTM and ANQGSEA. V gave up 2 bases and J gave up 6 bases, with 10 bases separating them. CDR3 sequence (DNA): TGCAGCGTTGAACGGCTTTCCGCTGAAGCTTTCTTT. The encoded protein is CSVERLSAEAFF. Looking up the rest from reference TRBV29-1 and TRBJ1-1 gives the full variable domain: SAVISQKPSRDICQRGTSLTIQCQVDSQVTMMFWYRQQPGQSLTLIATANQGSEATYESGFVIDKFPISRPNLTFSTLTVSNMSPEDSSIYLCSVERLSAEAFFGQGTRLTVV.

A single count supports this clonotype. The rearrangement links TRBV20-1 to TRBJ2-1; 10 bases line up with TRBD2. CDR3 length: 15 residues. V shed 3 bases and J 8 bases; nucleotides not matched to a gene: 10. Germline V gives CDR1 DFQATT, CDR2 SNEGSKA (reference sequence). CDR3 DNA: TGCAGTGCTAGCGCCCTCCTAGCGGGAGCCTATGAGCAGTTCTTC. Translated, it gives CSASALLAGAYEQFF.

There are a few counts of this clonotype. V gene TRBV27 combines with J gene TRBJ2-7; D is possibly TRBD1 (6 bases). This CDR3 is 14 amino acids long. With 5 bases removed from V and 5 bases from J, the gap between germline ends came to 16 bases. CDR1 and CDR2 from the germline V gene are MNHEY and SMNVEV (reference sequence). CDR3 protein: CASSVQGSGNEQYF. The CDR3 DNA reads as TGTGCCAGCAGTGTTCAGGGGTCCGGGAACGAGCAGTACTTC.

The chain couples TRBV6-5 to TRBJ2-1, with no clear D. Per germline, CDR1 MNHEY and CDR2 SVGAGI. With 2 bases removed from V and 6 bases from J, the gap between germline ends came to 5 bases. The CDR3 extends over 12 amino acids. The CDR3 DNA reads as TGTGCCAGCAGTTACGGAATCAATGAGCAGTTCTTC. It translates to CASSYGINEQFF.